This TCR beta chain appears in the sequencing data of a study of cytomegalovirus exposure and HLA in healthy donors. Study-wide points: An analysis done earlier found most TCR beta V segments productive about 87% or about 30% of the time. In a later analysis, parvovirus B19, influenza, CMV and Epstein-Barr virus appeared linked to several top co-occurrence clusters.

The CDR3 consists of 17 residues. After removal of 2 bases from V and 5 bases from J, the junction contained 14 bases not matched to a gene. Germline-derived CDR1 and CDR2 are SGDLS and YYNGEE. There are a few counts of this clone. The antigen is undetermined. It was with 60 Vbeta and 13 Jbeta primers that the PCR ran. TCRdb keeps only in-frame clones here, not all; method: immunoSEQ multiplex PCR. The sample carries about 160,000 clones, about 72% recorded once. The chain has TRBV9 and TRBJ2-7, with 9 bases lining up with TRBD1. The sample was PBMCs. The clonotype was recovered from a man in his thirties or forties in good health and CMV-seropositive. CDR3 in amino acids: CASSVRDREVFPHEQYF. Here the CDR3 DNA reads TGTGCCAGCAGCGTCCGGGACAGGGAGGTCTTTCCCCACGAGCAGTACTTC.